The clone carrying this T cell receptor (beta chain) has just one count. Its cognate antigen is unknown. The V and J ends lost 0 bases and 3 bases, in that order; junction bases with no gene match: 10. The CDR3 runs to 16 residues. The V gene's germline CDR1 is SQVTM and CDR2 ANQGSEA. These data belong to a study of tumor-infiltrating lymphocytes in primary liver carcinoma. From unsorted bulk tissue weighing about 20-33 mg, DNA and RNA were co-extracted. Sampling of each tumor involved five separate regions. Every single tumor sample held over 75% viable tumor cells. General study results and limits: Less overlap was seen in tumor-adjacent and tumor-blood pairs than in tumor region pairs. Presence in all five tumor regions was observed for only about 8-25% of top clones.

Constant-region priming of roughly 500 ng total RNA yielded TCR beta cDNA. Modified slightly, ARM-PCR produced TCR beta libraries over three nested multiplex PCR rounds. Rounds one and two of PCR, each of 10 cycles, were primed with TRBV1-TRBV30 forward primers and a C-beta reverse primer. TCRdb used MiXCR to reprocess the multiplex PCR reads, holding one entry per CDR3 protein. The sample has about 84,000 distinct CDR3 sequences; 65% to 80% are singletons. This TCR came from a middle-aged man with primary liver carcinoma and hepatitis B virus infection. Sequencing was carried out using liver tumor tissue from sampling region 1. Subset specified: tumor region T1, superior pole. V and J are TRBV29-1 and TRBJ2-5; TRBD2 aligns across 7 bases. The CDR3, as DNA: TGCAGCGTTGAAGAGGGTGGAGGGGCGGGGGAAGAGACCCAGTACTTC. It is translated as CSVEEGGGAGEETQYF.